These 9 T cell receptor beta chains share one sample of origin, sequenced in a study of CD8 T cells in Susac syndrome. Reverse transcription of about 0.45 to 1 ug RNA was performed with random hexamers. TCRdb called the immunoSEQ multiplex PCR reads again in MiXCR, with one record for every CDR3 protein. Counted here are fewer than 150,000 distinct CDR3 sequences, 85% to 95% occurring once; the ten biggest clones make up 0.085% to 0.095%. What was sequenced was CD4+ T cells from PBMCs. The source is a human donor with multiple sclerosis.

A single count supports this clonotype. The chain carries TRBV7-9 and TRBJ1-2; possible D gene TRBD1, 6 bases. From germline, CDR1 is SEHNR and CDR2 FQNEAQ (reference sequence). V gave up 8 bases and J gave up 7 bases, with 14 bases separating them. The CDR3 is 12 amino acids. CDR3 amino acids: CASGRGGTGYTF. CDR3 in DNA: TGTGCCAGCGGCCGGGGGGGCACTGGCTACACCTTC.

The CDR3 DNA sequence: TGCGCCAGCAGCCTGGGACAGGGGTTAGATACGCAGTATTTT. Its translation is CASSLGQGLDTQYF. This chain connects TRBV5-1 to TRBJ2-3, with 10 positions matching TRBD1. In germline, CDR1 is SGHRS, CDR2 YFSETQ. V shed 4 bases and J 5 bases; nucleotides not matched to a gene: 4. This CDR3 has 14 residues.

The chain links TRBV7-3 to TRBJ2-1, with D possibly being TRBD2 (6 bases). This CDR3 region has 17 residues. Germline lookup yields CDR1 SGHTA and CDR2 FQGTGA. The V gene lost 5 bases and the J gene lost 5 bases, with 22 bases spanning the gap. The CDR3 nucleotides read TGTGCCAGCAGCCTATGGACGGGACTCGACAGAGACAATGAGCAGTTCTTC. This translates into CASSLWTGLDRDNEQFF.

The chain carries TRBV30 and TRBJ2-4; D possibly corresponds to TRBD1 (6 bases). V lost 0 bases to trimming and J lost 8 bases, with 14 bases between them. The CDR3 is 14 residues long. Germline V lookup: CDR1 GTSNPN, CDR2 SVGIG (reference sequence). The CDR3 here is CAWSVLDKGDIQYF. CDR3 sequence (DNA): TGTGCCTGGAGTGTCCTGGACAAGGGGGACATTCAGTACTTC.

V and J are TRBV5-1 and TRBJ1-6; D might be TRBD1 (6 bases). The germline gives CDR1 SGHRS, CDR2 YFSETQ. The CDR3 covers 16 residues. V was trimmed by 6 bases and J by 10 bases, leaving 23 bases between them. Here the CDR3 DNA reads TGCGCCAGCACAGAAAGCCCACAGGGCTTAGGATCACCCCTCCACTTT. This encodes CASTESPQGLGSPLHF.

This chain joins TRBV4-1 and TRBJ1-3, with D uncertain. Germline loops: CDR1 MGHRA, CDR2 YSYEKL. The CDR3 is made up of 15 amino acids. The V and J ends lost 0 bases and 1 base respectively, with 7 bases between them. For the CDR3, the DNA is TGCGCCAGCAGCCAAGATTGGTTATCTGGAAACACCATATATTTT. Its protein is CASSQDWLSGNTIYF.

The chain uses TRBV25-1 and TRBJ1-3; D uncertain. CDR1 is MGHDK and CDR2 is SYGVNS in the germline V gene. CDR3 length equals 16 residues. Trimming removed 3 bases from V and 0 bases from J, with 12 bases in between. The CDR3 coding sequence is TGTGCCAGCAGTGAGTCAGGTGGGAGCTCTGGAAACACCATATATTTT. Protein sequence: CASSESGGSSGNTIYF.

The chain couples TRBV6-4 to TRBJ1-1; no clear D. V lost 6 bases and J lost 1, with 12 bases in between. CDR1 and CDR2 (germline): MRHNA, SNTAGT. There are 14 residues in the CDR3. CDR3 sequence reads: CASRAPGRNTEAFF. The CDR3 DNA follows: TGTGCCAGCAGAGCCCCCGGGCGGAACACTGAAGCTTTCTTT.

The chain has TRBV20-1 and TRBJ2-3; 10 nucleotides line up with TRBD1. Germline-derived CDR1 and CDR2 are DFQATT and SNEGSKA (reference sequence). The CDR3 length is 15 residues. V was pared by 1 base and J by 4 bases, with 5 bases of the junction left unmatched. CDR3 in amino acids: CSARGRDRGSDTQYF. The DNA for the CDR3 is TGCAGTGCTAGAGGCCGGGACAGGGGATCAGATACGCAGTATTTT.